These 12 T cell receptor beta chains were all obtained from the same sample, sequenced in a study of T cell responses to AZD1222 COVID-19 vaccine. Method: immunoSEQ multiplex PCR; TCRdb's copy keeps in-frame clones and lacks some. The sample includes approximately 80,000 clones, approximately 90% of them seen just once. The source was peripheral blood, collected on day 0 of AZD1222 vaccination. All receptors come from an adult in good health.

V and J are TRBV12-5 and TRBJ1-1; D is possibly TRBD1 (5 bases). The CDR3 covers 15 residues. V gave up 6 bases and J gave up 5 bases, with 19 bases separating them. Germline lookup yields CDR1 LGHNT and CDR2 FRNRAP. This chain's CDR3 is CASGPHEGRGTEAFF. In nucleotides, the CDR3 is TGTGCTAGTGGCCCCCACGAGGGGCGCGGTACTGAAGCTTTCTTT.

The chain uses TRBV27 and TRBJ1-1; D unclear. This CDR3 is built from 13 residues. Germline CDR1 is MNHEY and CDR2 is SMNVEV (reference sequence). V dropped 0 bases and J dropped 6 bases, with 8 bases sitting between them. The CDR3 sequence is CASSLSSGAEAFF. CDR3 nucleotide sequence: TGTGCCAGCAGTTTATCCTCGGGCGCTGAAGCTTTCTTT.

The V and J genes are TRBV7-9 and TRBJ2-1; 10 bases fit TRBD1. With 4 bases clipped from V and 6 bases from J, the junction kept 9 bases outside the gene matches. This CDR3 is 16 amino acids long. CDR1 SEHNR and CDR2 FQNEAQ come from the germline V gene (reference sequence). This CDR3 is CASSSRDRGFLNEQFF. CDR3 coding DNA: TGTGCCAGCAGCTCCCGGGACAGGGGATTTCTCAATGAGCAGTTCTTC.

The rearrangement links TRBV6-5 to TRBJ1-2; D gene ambiguous. CDR3 size: 11 residues. Germline CDR1 MNHEY, CDR2 SVGAGI. V was pared by 6 bases and J by 7 bases, with 9 bases between. The CDR3 coding sequence is TGTGCCAGCAGCGGAGGTATTGGCTACACCTTC. This codes for CASSGGIGYTF.

The J gene is TRBJ1-6, the V gene TRBV14, with 8 bases lining up with TRBD1. In germline, CDR1 is SGHDN, CDR2 FVKESK. With V trimmed by 0 bases and J by 2 bases, 12 bases remained unmatched. The CDR3 length is 20 residues. This chain's CDR3 is CASSQESGQGERAYNSPLHF. The CDR3 region has the DNA TGTGCCAGCAGCCAAGAATCAGGACAGGGTGAACGTGCCTATAATTCACCCCTCCACTTT. The full variable domain, its missing parts supplied by reference TRBV14 and TRBJ1-6, is EAGVTQFPSHSVIEKGQTVTLRCDPISGHDNLYWYRRVMGKEIKFLLHFVKESKQDESGMPNNRFLAERTGGTYSTLKVQPAELEDSGVYFCASSQESGQGERAYNSPLHFGNGTRLTVT.

The genes are TRBV11-2 and TRBJ2-5, with D hard to call. In germline, CDR1 is SGHAT, CDR2 FQNNGV. This CDR3 has 15 amino acids. V was shortened by 0 bases and J by 0 bases, with 8 bases between the two germline ends. CDR3 in amino acids: CASSLDTFYQETQYF. The CDR3 DNA is TGTGCCAGCAGCTTAGATACGTTTTACCAAGAGACCCAGTACTTC.

V and J are TRBV7-9 and TRBJ2-5; TRBD1 aligns across 9 bases. V was pared by 1 base and J by 13 bases, with 7 bases of the junction left unmatched. The CDR3 is 13 residues long. CDR1 and CDR2 from the germline V gene are SEHNR and FQNEAQ (reference sequence). As DNA, the CDR3 is TGTGCCAGCAGCTTAGGCCTGACAGGGGGAAGGTACTTC. It is translated as CASSLGLTGGRYF. The variable domain in full, completed from reference TRBV7-9 and TRBJ2-5, reads DTGVSQNPRHKITKRGQNVTFRCDPISEHNRLYWYRQTLGQGPEFLTYFQNEAQLEKSRLLSDRFSAERPKGSFSTLEIQRTEQGDSAMYLCASSLGLTGGRYFGPGTRLLVL.

The V gene is TRBV6-5, the J gene TRBJ1-2; D is possibly TRBD1 (5 bases). CDR1 is MNHEY and CDR2 is SVGAGI in the germline V gene. There are 15 residues in the CDR3. The V end was cut by 4 bases, the J end by 4 bases, with 16 bases between. The CDR3: CASSSTAGQAYGYTF. CDR3 DNA sequence: TGTGCCAGCAGTTCGACAGCTGGGCAGGCCTATGGCTACACCTTC.

The chain combines TRBV7-3 with TRBJ1-6; tentatively, D is TRBD1 (5 bases). This CDR3 is built from 15 residues. V lost 5 bases and J lost 5, with 13 bases in between. Germline V gene lookup returns CDR1 SGHTA and CDR2 FQGTGA. CDR3 sequence (DNA): TGTGCCAGCAGCCCGGAGGGGAGTCATAATTCACCCCTCCACTTT. Amino acids: CASSPEGSHNSPLHF.

The genes are TRBV28 and TRBJ2-1; D is undetermined. The V gene lost 3 bases and the J gene lost 4 bases, with 19 bases spanning the gap. Germline-derived CDR1 and CDR2 are MDHEN and SYDVKM. The CDR3 covers 17 residues. The CDR3 nucleotides read TGTGCCAGCAGTTTTCTGGCGGACGGATCGATATACAATGAGCAGTTCTTC. It specifies CASSFLADGSIYNEQFF.

As regards this clone: The identical CDR3 is also encoded by other nucleotide sequences in the sample. This chain connects TRBV9 to TRBJ2-3; D is unresolved. Trimming took 2 bases from V and 3 from J, leaving 10 bases between them. Germline V gene sequence: CDR1 SGDLS, CDR2 YYNGEE. CDR3 size: 14 residues. CDR3 sequence reads: CASSVLAGTDTQYF. CDR3 DNA sequence: TGTGCCAGCAGCGTGTTGGCCGGGACAGATACGCAGTATTTT.

The gene calls are TRBV7-9 and TRBJ2-7, with 7 bases matching TRBD1. This CDR3 is 15 amino acids long. CDR1 is SEHNR, CDR2 FQNEAQ, per germline (reference sequence). V lost 1 base to trimming and J lost 0 bases; unmatched junction nucleotides: 3. The CDR3 DNA reads TGTGCCAGCAGCTTAGGGGACAGAAACTCCTACGAGCAGTACTTC. Translated, it gives CASSLGDRNSYEQYF.